This T cell receptor (beta chain) was identified during a study of blood T cell repertoires in COVID-19. Assay used: immunoSEQ multiplex PCR; TCRdb lists only in-frame clones, some missing. The sample records about 230,000 clones, 87% being singletons. CDR1 MNHEY and CDR2 SVGAGI come from the germline V gene. V was pared by 0 bases and J by 2 bases, with 11 bases between. This CDR3 has 15 residues. The sequenced sample was PBMCs or T cells enriched from blood (not recorded which). J is TRBJ2-7 and V is TRBV6-5; no firm D call. The sequence was obtained from a man aged 25 to 40 who had recovered from COVID-19. CDR3: CASSYSGLDAYEQYF. The CDR3 DNA follows: TGTGCCAGCAGTTACTCGGGCCTTGATGCCTACGAGCAGTACTTC.